By its share, the clone carrying this T cell receptor beta chain is medium-sized. What it binds is unknown. As processed by the authors: Researchers built a distant-metastasis classifier for papillary thyroid cancer that drew on CDR3 differences across clinicopathological groups. Using MiXCR, TCRdb reanalyzed the PCR reads. Here the V and J calls rest on TCRdb's processing, not on the authors' analysis. The data hold 25,000 to 35,000 clones, with 25% to 35% observed a single time. All patients reached thyroid surgery having received no treatment beforehand. Germline V gene sequence: CDR1 MNHEY, CDR2 SMNVEV (reference sequence). With 5 bases clipped from V and 7 bases from J, the junction kept 11 bases outside the gene matches. This CDR3 has 14 amino acids. These data belong to a study of metastatic and nonmetastatic thyroid tumors. Study-wide context: Repertoire data that came from the blood and tumor or nodule tissue of malignant and benign thyroid patients were compared. Findings and caveats of the study: It was reportedly found that TCR beta diversity was significantly higher in malignant thyroid tumors than in benign nodules, a difference seen in both blood and tumor samples.

This receptor was obtained from a female donor with papillary thyroid cancer or a benign thyroid nodule (not recorded which). Some clones in this sample may be carry-over from other donors' samples. The chain combines TRBV27 with TRBJ2-7, with 7 bases identical to TRBD2. The sample was blood. CDR3 coding DNA: TGTGCCAGCAGTAGGGACTACCCGGGGGAAGAGCAGTACTTC. Amino acids: CASSRDYPGEEQYF.